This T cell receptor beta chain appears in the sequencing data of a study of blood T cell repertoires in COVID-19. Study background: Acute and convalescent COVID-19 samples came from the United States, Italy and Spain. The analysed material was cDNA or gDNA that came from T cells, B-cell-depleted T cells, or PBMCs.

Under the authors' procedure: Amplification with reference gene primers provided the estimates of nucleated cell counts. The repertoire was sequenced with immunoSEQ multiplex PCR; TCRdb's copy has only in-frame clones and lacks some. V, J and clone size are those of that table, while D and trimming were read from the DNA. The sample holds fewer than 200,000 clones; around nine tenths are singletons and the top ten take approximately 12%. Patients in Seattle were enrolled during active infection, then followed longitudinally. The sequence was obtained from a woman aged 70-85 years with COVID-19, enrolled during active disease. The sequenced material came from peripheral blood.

CDR3 in DNA: TGTGCCAGCAGCAGGGGACAGCGGAAGAACACTGAAGCTTTCTTT. This gives the protein CASSRGQRKNTEAFF. The chain links TRBV7-2 to TRBJ1-1; 7 nucleotides match TRBD1. The CDR3 consists of 15 residues. With V trimmed by 5 bases and J by 1 base, 7 bases remained unmatched. Per the germline V gene, CDR1 is SGHTA and CDR2 is FQGNSA. The whole variable domain, filled in from reference TRBV7-2 and TRBJ1-1, reads GAGVSQSPSNKVTEKGKDVELRCDPISGHTALYWYRQSLGQGLEFLIYFQGNSAPDKSGLPSDRFSAERTGGSVSTLTIQRTQQEDSAVYLCASSRGQRKNTEAFFGQGTRLTVV.